The TCR beta chain under discussion was sequenced for a study of vaccination and CD4 T cells after COVID-19. Study in general: Post-COVID draws came a median roughly 100 days after diagnosis (range 35 to 161). Cultures acting as controls obtained a CEFX pool, an HIV-1 Nef pool, or no peptide.

This CDR3 contains 15 residues. Germline assignment: CDR1 SGHTA and CDR2 FQGTGA. V lost 5 bases, J lost 4 bases, and 7 bases stayed unmatched. Findings of the study overall: Spike mono-reactivity was the property of 304 of 307 vaccine-specific clones in convalescent patients.

As for this clonotype: Antigen specificity is unknown.

Sequencing of the DNA from cultured CD4+ T cells was carried out with the Oncomine TCR Beta short-read assay. MiXCR was run by TCRdb on the PCR reads, yielding one entry per CDR3 protein. In the table there are more than 15,000 distinct CDR3 sequences, 52% of which are singletons. The time point is: late sampling 161 to 241 days after vaccination in three convalescent patients. Treatment here: roughly 10-day PBMC culture with coronavirus spike peptide pools or control peptides (ViraFEST assay). Upon completion of 9 to 10 days of culture, CD4+ T cells were isolated via negative selection. The receptor was isolated from a human donor who had recovered from COVID-19. Sequenced here: CD4+ T cells from blood, cultured in vitro, sampled about 7 months after SARS-CoV-2 vaccination. This chain links TRBV7-3 with TRBJ2-5; TRBD2 matches at 10 bases. For the CDR3, the DNA is TGTGCCAGCAGCCTACTAGCGGGAATCGTAGAGACCCAGTACTTC. Residues: CASSLLAGIVETQYF.